This T cell receptor (beta chain) came from a study of regulatory T cells in long-lasting Graves disease. The CDR3 loop spans 17 amino acids. The V segment lost 2 bases and the J segment 5 bases; nucleotides outside the gene matches: 8. The germline CDR1 and CDR2 sequences are SGHTA and FQGTGA. Arm-PCR of CDR3 regions and iRepertoire HTBI primers were used to build TCR beta libraries. TCRdb reanalysed the multiplex PCR reads using MiXCR and keeps one entry per CDR3 protein. The table includes about 620,000 distinct CDR3 sequences, 15% to 20% detected once. Stated time point: newly diagnosed GD, antithyroid drugs for less than 3 months. PBMC-derived RNA was used for the TCR library. This clonotype has ten or more counts. The data were also submitted as part of a second study, on T cells in Graves' hyperthyroidism and ophthalmopathy.

The sequencing used peripheral blood mononuclear cells (PBMCs), collected at new diagnosis, from a patient treated with antithyroid drugs. The TCR sequence derives from a woman in her twenties or thirties with Graves disease. The gene calls are TRBV7-3 and TRBJ2-2; the match to TRBD2 covers 10 bases. CDR3 in DNA: TGTGCCAGCAGCTTAGCTAGCGGGAGTCGTCGGACCGGGGAGCTGTTTTTT. This gives the protein CASSLASGSRRTGELFF.